These T cell receptor beta chains were read from a single sample in a study of glioma-infiltrating T cells. Using its own MiXCR run on the multiplex PCR reads, TCRdb lists one record per CDR3 protein. The sample holds 150,000 to 200,000 distinct CDR3 sequences; approximately 30% are singletons and the top ten take over 20%. The sequenced sample consisted of glioma tissue, nonneoplastic brain tissue, or PBMCs (not recorded which). These receptors were taken from a human donor with low-grade glioma or glioblastoma, undergoing nonglioma brain surgery, or in good health (not recorded which). Each CDR3 is given without its conserved first and last residue. Clone size is stated in some rows and not others, as once, few, many or a class when expanded.

CDR3 length	clone size	V gene	CDR3 protein
11	-	TRBV29-1	SVRPGGTYEQY
13	-	TRBV7-9	ASSLGGLTEETQY
11	-	TRBV19	ASSPQENTEAF
11	many	TRBV9	ASSPRQEGQAF
11	many	TRBV2	ASSRTVSYEQY
13	many	TRBV7-3	ASSPGLAGRNEQF
13	few	TRBV9	ASSVGQSAYNEQF
11	many	TRBV6-6	ASSYTATTEAF
14	many	TRBV7-2	ASSQHGTASENTIY
14	medium-sized	TRBV20-1	SARDSVGQTLSEQY
13	-	TRBV20-1	SARPGLSGVPEQF
12	-	TRBV6-2/TRBV6-3	ASSYRPSGQEQY
12	many	TRBV6-5	ASSYSGGTNTIY
13	many	TRBV20-1	SAIGLGNLKNIQY
13	-	TRBV27	ASSRSDRADQPQQ
10	few	TRBV29-1	SAALRNTEAF
13	many	TRBV27	ASSVPGQGIWGYT
11	many	TRBV29-1	SVDADSSYGYT
12	many	TRBV28	ASSPSRDRGGYT
13	-	TRBV29-1	SVEAREGSSYEQY
12	many	TRBV15	ATSIGLAGDEQF
13	many	TRBV19	ASSPFQLSTGELF
12	many	TRBV6-1	ASSPPGQRYEQY
11	-	TRBV12-3/TRBV12-4	ASRSDYNTEAF
13	many	TRBV27	ASSLAGQLNTEAF
11	many	TRBV2	ASSTTQVTEAF
11	many	TRBV6-1	ASSSDSPNEQF
12	many	TRBV5-1	ASSSRTGNTEAF
14	many	TRBV20-1	SARSGRDRSTDTQY
14	few	TRBV19	ASSRPGGAKLKTQY
11	-	TRBV15	APSLSPLGDSF
14	once	TRBV12-3/TRBV12-4	ASSAGLAGFTDTQY
15	many	TRBV28	ASSLYPTMGVQETQY
13	few	TRBV5-1	ASSPGILRTDTQY
14	many	TRBV7-8	ASSLEDWGRSYGYT
11	many	TRBV27	ASSLGVHYGYT
15	many	TRBV6-1	ASSEEWGRGSNQPQH
9	many	TRBV10-3	AITGENEQF
9	many	TRBV29-1	SVVVAYEQY
13	-	TRBV3-1	ASSQGHTSPSVYA
13	many	TRBV27	ASSLSGSSHNEQF
11	many	TRBV29-1	SVAGAGNTEAF
16	-	TRBV7-8	ASSLFAAGPIAKNIQY
14	few	TRBV5-1	ASSSQGQGISTEAF